This TCR beta chain stems from a study of blood T cell repertoires in COVID-19. Study-level background: PBMCs, B-cell-depleted T cells, or T cells provided the cDNA or gDNA that made up the material.

The method was immunoSEQ multiplex PCR; TCRdb's version includes in-frame clones alone and lacks a portion of them. Here the sample spans a few hundred thousand clones, roughly 84% being singletons. Germline V gives CDR1 SGHRS, CDR2 YFSETQ. V lost 3 bases and J lost 2, with 12 bases in between. This CDR3 region has 16 residues. The sequence was obtained from an elderly woman with COVID-19, enrolled during active disease. Sequenced input: peripheral blood. V gene TRBV5-1 combines with J gene TRBJ1-6; TRBD1 is a possible D gene (6 bases). CDR3 in DNA: TGCGCCAGCAGCTCCACAGGGCTGACCTATAATTCACCCCTCCACTTT. Protein product: CASSSTGLTYNSPLHF.